Sequencing of this TCR beta chain was carried out in a study of OX40 agonist ivuxolimab in advanced cancers. Study overall: Two patients with cutaneous melanoma and one with hepatocellular carcinoma, three in total, showed partial responses.

Trimming cost V 1 base and J 5 bases; bases outside gene matches: 5. Per the germline V gene, CDR1 is SEHNR and CDR2 is FQNEAQ (reference sequence). This CDR3 has 14 amino acids. Here immunoSEQ multiplex PCR was the method, and the copy in TCRdb shows in-frame clones only, minus some. Of around 99,000 clones detected, around 90% appear once; the ten largest clones hold about 1.2%. Study findings and constraints: Nonresponders included some who also had low normalized T-cell clonal expansion.

In the case of this clone: What it binds is not known.

The sequence derives from an adult with an advanced solid tumor such as melanoma, head and neck, liver or kidney cancer. The rearrangement joins TRBV7-9 to TRBJ2-7; TRBD2 aligns across 7 bases. Material: CD4+ or CD8+ T cells sorted from blood, obtained in a trial of the OX40 agonist ivuxolimab. The CDR3 protein is CASSLGAGSDEQYF. In DNA, the CDR3 is TGTGCCAGCAGCTTAGGAGCGGGGTCGGACGAGCAGTACTTC.